These 27 T cell receptor beta chains originate from one sample sequenced in a study of T cell responses to AZD1222 COVID-19 vaccine. Sequencing was performed with immunoSEQ multiplex PCR; in TCRdb, only in-frame clones are kept and a portion is missing. The sample lists about 210,000 clones, approximately 94% seen once, with approximately 1.5% in the top ten. Material: peripheral blood, obtained 28 days after the second dose of the MenACWY control vaccine. These receptors all stem from an adult who received the MenACWY meningococcal vaccine as a control.

The chain couples TRBV7-6 to TRBJ2-5; the D gene could be TRBD1 or TRBD2 (5 bases each). V was cut by 5 bases and J by 9 bases, with 19 bases left in between. The V gene's germline CDR1 is SGHVS and CDR2 FNYEAQ. The CDR3 extends over 14 amino acids. CDR3 coding DNA: TGTGCCAGCAGCCGGTGGGAGCGACAAGGGGCCCAGTACTTC. It codes for CASSRWERQGAQYF.

The DNA for the CDR3 is TGTGCCAGCAGTCCTCCAGGGGGCGCGAACACTGAAGCTTTCTTT. This gives the protein CASSPPGGANTEAFF. V and J are TRBV28 and TRBJ1-1; the match to TRBD1 covers 8 bases. The CDR3 has 15 amino acids. Germline values: CDR1 MDHEN, CDR2 SYDVKM. V lost 5 bases to trimming and J lost 1 base; unmatched junction nucleotides: 6.

In regard to this clone: An end of the junction differs from the germline gene, which may be a read error. This chain connects TRBV5-4 to TRBJ1-2; 10 bases are shared with TRBD1. The CDR3 contains 15 residues. Per the germline V gene, CDR1 is SGHNT and CDR2 is YYREEE (reference sequence). This CDR3 reads CASTIDRGLNYGYTF. DNA for the CDR3: TGTGCCAGCACCATTGACAGGGGGCTTAACTATGGCTACACCTTT.

The V gene is TRBV6-6, the J gene TRBJ1-5, with D unresolved. The V gene lost 3 bases and the J gene lost 3 bases, with 6 bases spanning the gap. There are 13 residues in the CDR3. Germline loops: CDR1 MNHNY, CDR2 SVGAGI (reference sequence). DNA for the CDR3: TGTGCCAGCAGTTATACCCCCAATCAGCCCCAGCATTTT. Protein sequence: CASSYTPNQPQHF.

The chain has TRBV30 and TRBJ1-2; D gene unclear. This CDR3 region has 10 residues. V shed 7 bases and J shed 6 bases, with 9 bases lying between them. CDR1 is GTSNPN, CDR2 SVGIG, per germline (reference sequence). The CDR3 region has the DNA TGTGCCTTGGCCGGGAATGGCTACACCTTC. This gives the protein CALAGNGYTF.

J is TRBJ1-1 and V is TRBV10-3, with 9 bases lining up with TRBD1. Germline V gene lookup returns CDR1 ENHRY and CDR2 SYGVKD. There are 14 residues in the CDR3. V trimming: 8 bases; J trimming: 1 base; junction bases outside the gene matches: 5. In DNA, the CDR3 is TGTGCCATCTGGACAGGGGAGGAGAACACTGAAGCTTTCTTT. It yields the protein CAIWTGEENTEAFF.

The rearrangement uses TRBV27 and TRBJ2-1, with TRBD2 matching 12 bases. Losses at the gene ends were 5 bases for V and 4 bases for J; bases not matched to a gene: 3. Germline V lookup: CDR1 MNHEY, CDR2 SMNVEV (reference sequence). CDR3 length equals 15 residues. Here the CDR3 DNA reads TGTGCCAGCAGTCCCGGACTAGCGGGATACAATGAGCAGTTCTTC. Amino acids: CASSPGLAGYNEQFF.

V gene TRBV6-2 or TRBV6-3 combines with J gene TRBJ2-7; TRBD1 aligns across 8 bases. There are 14 residues in the CDR3. The trim removed 2 bases at V and 3 bases at J, leaving 3 bases unmatched. The germline gives CDR1 MNHEY, CDR2 SVGEGT. The DNA for the CDR3 is TGTGCCAGCAGTTACGGGGGACAGGTCTACGAGCAGTACTTC. Translation gives CASSYGGQVYEQYF.

The chain recombines TRBV10-3 with TRBJ2-7, with 8 bases aligning to TRBD2. Unmatched junction bases numbered 9, after V lost 5 bases and J lost 3 bases. This CDR3 has 15 amino acids. Germline assignment: CDR1 ENHRY and CDR2 SYGVKD. In DNA form, the CDR3 reads TGTGCCATCAGTTTGGCCAGCGGGGGTAACTACGAGCAGTACTTC. Translating gives CAISLASGGNYEQYF.

V usage is TRBV2 and J usage is TRBJ1-2; D is unresolved. Per the germline V gene, CDR1 is SNHLY and CDR2 is FYNNEI. The length of the CDR3 is 13 residues. The V and J ends lost 4 bases and 2 bases respectively, with 8 bases between them. CDR3 bases: TGTGCCAGCAGTGCGCCGGACAACTATGGCTACACCTTC. Translating gives CASSAPDNYGYTF.

The J gene is TRBJ2-2, the V gene TRBV7-2, with D tentatively TRBD2 (6 bases). The germline gives CDR1 SGHTA, CDR2 FQGNSA. The CDR3 contains 14 residues. The V end was cut by 5 bases, the J end by 6 bases, with 13 bases between. CDR3 residues: CASSRGREAGELFF. In DNA, the CDR3 is TGTGCCAGCAGCCGCGGGCGGGAAGCCGGGGAGCTGTTTTTT.

The chain joins TRBV28 to TRBJ2-7, with 10 nucleotides matching TRBD2. The CDR3 covers 16 residues. Trimming at V came to 4 bases and at J to 4 bases, leaving 10 bases not matched to a gene. Per germline, CDR1 MDHEN and CDR2 SYDVKM. In DNA form, the CDR3 reads TGTGCCAGCAGTTCCCCCTTGCTAGCGGGAGTTTACGAGCAGTACTTC. Amino acids: CASSSPLLAGVYEQYF. Full variable domain (rest looked up from reference TRBV28 and TRBJ2-7): DVKVTQSSRYLVKRTGEKVFLECVQDMDHENMFWYRQDPGLGLRLIYFSYDVKMKEKGDIPEGYSVSREKKERFSLILESASTNQTSMYLCASSSPLLAGVYEQYFGPGTRLTVT.

V and J are TRBV28 and TRBJ2-1; possible D gene TRBD2, 6 bases. CDR3 length: 16 amino acids. Trimming took off 6 bases at V and 8 bases at J, with 23 bases between the two ends. CDR1 is MDHEN, CDR2 SYDVKM, per germline. This CDR3 reads CASRGDSPRTSDEQFF. The CDR3 DNA follows: TGTGCCAGCAGGGGGGACTCTCCTAGAACGAGTGATGAGCAGTTCTTC.

This chain uses TRBV24-1 with TRBJ1-5, with TRBD1 as a possible D gene (6 bases). The CDR3 totals 20 residues. CDR1 and CDR2 (germline): KGHDR, SFDVKD. V gave up 3 bases and J gave up 4 bases, with 27 bases separating them. CDR3 in amino acids: CATSDPGEGVGQKGNQPQHF. In nucleotides, the CDR3 is TGTGCCACCAGTGATCCGGGCGAGGGGGTCGGGCAAAAGGGGAATCAGCCCCAGCATTTT.

The V and J genes are TRBV4-2 and TRBJ2-2; 7 bases are shared with TRBD2. Losses at the gene ends were 5 bases for V and 7 bases for J; bases not matched to a gene: 10. The CDR3 is 15 amino acids. Germline values: CDR1 LGHNA, CDR2 YNFKEQ. CDR3 nucleotides: TGTGCCAGCAGCATTAGCGGGTCCGGGGACGGGGAGCTGTTTTTT. Amino acids: CASSISGSGDGELFF.

This clone was found once. The CDR3 coding sequence is TGTGCCAGCAGCTTCGGGGGTAGGACTGAAGCTTTCTTT. It translates to CASSFGGRTEAFF. The chain combines TRBV7-2 with TRBJ1-1, with D maybe TRBD1 (5 bases). Trimming shortened V by 3 bases and J by 5 bases, and 10 bases separated the two germline ends. Germline V gene lookup returns CDR1 SGHTA and CDR2 FQGNSA. The CDR3 runs to 13 residues. The variable domain in full, completed from reference TRBV7-2 and TRBJ1-1, reads GAGVSQSPSNKVTEKGKDVELRCDPISGHTALYWYRQSLGQGLEFLIYFQGNSAPDKSGLPSDRFSAERTGGSVSTLTIQRTQQEDSAVYLCASSFGGRTEAFFGQGTRLTVV.

CDR3 nucleotide sequence: TGCGCCAGCAGCCAGGCGGGGAGAAACTATGGCTACACCTTC. Its translation: CASSQAGRNYGYTF. The genes are TRBV4-3 and TRBJ1-2; D call uncertain. Germline CDR1 LGHNA, CDR2 YSLEER. This CDR3 has 14 amino acids. Trimming removed 3 bases from V and 2 bases from J, with 10 bases in between.

This chain links TRBV15 with TRBJ1-4; D ambiguous. The CDR3 has 14 amino acids. Germline V gene data show CDR1 as LNHNV and CDR2 as YYDKDF (reference sequence). Trimming removed 3 bases at V and 7 bases at J, with 12 bases between. The CDR3 here is CATSSAPASEKLFF. The CDR3 DNA reads as TGTGCCACCAGCAGCGCCCCCGCGAGTGAAAAACTGTTTTTT.

V gene TRBV7-9 combines with J gene TRBJ2-3, with D possibly being TRBD2 (6 bases). With 11 bases removed from V and 2 bases from J, the gap between germline ends came to 23 bases. CDR1 SEHNR and CDR2 FQNEAQ come from the germline V gene (reference sequence). This CDR3 contains 16 residues. The CDR3 DNA follows: TGTGCCGGAAGGGGAGGAAGCACCGACTCCACAGATACGCAGTATTTT. Protein sequence: CAGRGGSTDSTDTQYF. Full variable domain (missing parts from reference TRBV7-9 and TRBJ2-3): DTGVSQNPRHKITKRGQNVTFRCDPISEHNRLYWYRQTLGQGPEFLTYFQNEAQLEKSRLLSDRFSAERPKGSFSTLEIQRTEQGDSAMYLCAGRGGSTDSTDTQYFGPGTRLTVL.

The gene calls are TRBV28 and TRBJ2-1; possible D gene TRBD2, 6 bases. Trimming stripped 1 base from V and 5 bases from J, with 12 bases between. The germline V gene encodes CDR1 MDHEN and CDR2 SYDVKM. The CDR3 is made up of 15 amino acids. The CDR3 nucleotides are TGTGCCAGCAGTTTATACGGGAGCAGGGACAATGAGCAGTTCTTC. Translating it yields CASSLYGSRDNEQFF.

V gene TRBV4-1 combines with J gene TRBJ1-4, with D tentatively TRBD1 (5 bases). Trimming cost V 6 bases and J 8 bases, with 13 bases left between them. The length of the CDR3 is 13 residues. Germline V gives CDR1 MGHRA, CDR2 YSYEKL. The DNA of the CDR3 is TGCGCCAGCAGGGGGACCGCTGGCGAAAAACTGTTTTTT. It yields the protein CASRGTAGEKLFF.

This chain joins TRBV2 and TRBJ2-4; 8 bases map to TRBD1. There are 16 residues in the CDR3. The ends lost 3 bases at V and 2 bases at J; junction bases unmatched: 6. Germline lookup yields CDR1 SNHLY and CDR2 FYNNEI. The chain's CDR3 is CASSDPGGGPKNIQYF. The CDR3 DNA is TGTGCCAGCAGTGATCCAGGGGGCGGGCCCAAAAACATTCAGTACTTC.

V usage is TRBV7-3 and J usage is TRBJ1-1, with 7 positions matching TRBD1. The CDR3 spans 14 residues. Germline loops: CDR1 SGHTA, CDR2 FQGTGA. Trimming removed 5 bases from V and 4 bases from J; junction bases left unmatched: 7. The CDR3 DNA follows: TGTGCCAGCAGCGCCGGGACAGATCGCACTGAAGCTTTCTTT. The encoded protein is CASSAGTDRTEAFF.

The rearrangement joins TRBV9 to TRBJ2-7; 8 bases are a match to TRBD2. There are 14 residues in the CDR3. Unmatched junction bases numbered 4, after V lost 4 bases and J lost 1 base. Looked up from germline, CDR1 is SGDLS and CDR2 is YYNGEE. The CDR3 DNA reads TGTGCCAGCAGCCCGGGCGGGGGGTCCTACGAGCAGTACTTC. Amino acids: CASSPGGGSYEQYF.

J is TRBJ2-4 and V is TRBV6-5; TRBD2 agrees at 8 bases. CDR1 MNHEY and CDR2 SVGAGI come from the germline V gene. The CDR3 extends over 13 amino acids. V trimming: 4 bases; J trimming: 9 bases; junction bases outside the gene matches: 5. CDR3 in amino acids: CASSSPGGSIQYF. CDR3 bases: TGTGCCAGCAGTTCACCGGGGGGGTCCATTCAGTACTTC.

The chain recombines TRBV28 with TRBJ2-1, with 7 bases fitting TRBD1. CDR3 length: 14 amino acids. The ends lost 10 bases at V and 0 bases at J; junction bases unmatched: 6. Germline lookup yields CDR1 MDHEN and CDR2 SYDVKM. DNA of the CDR3: TGTGCCACTCTGGGACAGCTCTCCTACAATGAGCAGTTCTTC. It encodes CATLGQLSYNEQFF. Supplemented by reference TRBV28 and TRBJ2-1, the full variable domain reads DVKVTQSSRYLVKRTGEKVFLECVQDMDHENMFWYRQDPGLGLRLIYFSYDVKMKEKGDIPEGYSVSREKKERFSLILESASTNQTSMYLCATLGQLSYNEQFFGPGTRLTVL.

J is TRBJ2-5 and V is TRBV28; 13 bases are a match to TRBD2. Germline CDR1 reads MDHEN; CDR2 reads SYDVKM. The ends lost 5 bases at V and 0 bases at J; junction bases unmatched: 3. This CDR3 region has 16 residues. The CDR3 DNA sequence: TGTGCCAGCAGTCCCGGGACTAGCGGGAACCAAGAGACCCAGTACTTC. It translates to CASSPGTSGNQETQYF.